Presented here are 8 T cell receptor beta chains from one specimen sequenced in a study of T cell repertoires in cytomegalovirus infection. TCRdb independently ran MiXCR on the reads; one entry per CDR3 protein. This sample yields 310,000 or so distinct CDR3 sequences, of which about 9.2% are seen a single time; around 2.5% belongs to the top ten. Input material: PBMCs. These TCRs come from a human donor in good health (CMV status not recorded). Some clones in this sample may be carry-over from other donors' samples.

This clonotype was seen a few times. The chain recombines TRBV29-1 with TRBJ2-1; 11 bases are shared with TRBD2. CDR1 and CDR2 (germline): SQVTM, ANQGSEA. This CDR3 is built from 17 residues. The trim removed 5 bases at V and 0 bases at J, leaving 9 bases unmatched. Here the CDR3 reads CSVLLAGGPSSYNEQFF. As DNA, the CDR3 is TGCAGCGTTCTGCTAGCGGGGGGACCCAGCTCCTACAATGAGCAGTTCTTC.

This clonotype came up a few times. The chain uses TRBV4-2 and TRBJ2-5; 7 bases are a match to TRBD2. After removal of 0 bases from V and 1 base from J, the junction contained 2 bases not matched to a gene. The CDR3 contains 15 residues. Germline lookup yields CDR1 LGHNA and CDR2 YNFKEQ. CDR3 residues: CASSQDRGGQETQYF. CDR3 bases: TGTGCCAGCAGCCAAGATCGCGGGGGCCAAGAGACCCAGTACTTC.

In its sample, this clonotype was seen many times. The CDR3 protein is CSAREAVGDNTEAFF. The CDR3 bases are TGCAGTGCTAGAGAGGCTGTTGGGGATAACACTGAAGCTTTCTTT. V usage is TRBV20-1 and J usage is TRBJ1-1; D is unclear. There are 15 residues in the CDR3. From germline, CDR1 is DFQATT and CDR2 SNEGSKA (reference sequence). The ends were cut back, 0 bases at V and 2 bases at J, with 13 bases in the middle.

The chain is built from TRBV5-1 and TRBJ2-1; TRBD2 aligns across 11 bases. Per germline, CDR1 SGHRS and CDR2 YFSETQ. This CDR3 comprises 16 residues. With V trimmed by 5 bases and J by 4 bases, 8 bases remained unmatched. CDR3 coding DNA: TGCGCCAGCAGTTCGGGGACTAGCGGCAAGTACAATGAGCAGTTCTTC. This encodes CASSSGTSGKYNEQFF.

V is TRBV5-4 and J is TRBJ2-1; a possible D gene is TRBD2 (7 bases). Trimming removed 4 bases from V and 9 bases from J, with 20 bases in between. Looked up from germline, CDR1 is SGHNT and CDR2 is YYREEE (reference sequence). The CDR3 covers 15 residues. The CDR3 is CASSPVWGGASEQFF. CDR3 sequence (DNA): TGTGCCAGCAGCCCTGTGTGGGGGGGCGCGAGTGAGCAGTTCTTC.

The chain has TRBV29-1 and TRBJ1-1; 7 nucleotides align to TRBD1. V shed 4 bases, J shed 2 bases, and the junction held 10 bases outside the gene matches. Per the germline V gene, CDR1 is SQVTM and CDR2 is ANQGSEA. The CDR3 loop spans 15 amino acids. Written as DNA, the CDR3 is TGCAGCGTTGTAGGGGGCAAGAGTGATAACACTGAAGCTTTCTTT. Translated: CSVVGGKSDNTEAFF.

This clonotype was recorded many times. This chain links TRBV11-1 with TRBJ2-3; 10 bases agree with TRBD2. The J segment lost 2 bases and the V segment lost 6 bases, leaving 8 bases of the junction unmatched. Germline V lookup: CDR1 SGHAT, CDR2 FQDESV (reference sequence). The CDR3 loop spans 16 amino acids. CDR3 residues: CASSRLAGALTDTQYF. CDR3 nucleotides: TGTGCCAGCAGTCGCCTAGCGGGGGCCCTCACAGATACGCAGTATTTT.

The chain has TRBV5-1 and TRBJ1-2; 11 positions match TRBD1. Germline V lookup: CDR1 SGHRS, CDR2 YFSETQ. The CDR3 extends over 15 amino acids. After removal of 1 base from V and 6 bases from J, the junction contained 5 bases not matched to a gene. The CDR3 DNA sequence: TGCGCCAGCAGCTTGTCAGGACAGGGGGCAGATGGCTACACCTTC. Protein product: CASSLSGQGADGYTF.